The clone carrying this T cell receptor (beta chain) appeared a few times. No antigen is known for it. Treatment noted: randomized to nivolumab then ipilimumab (arm A) or the reverse (arm B). The sample is drawn from a study of sequential checkpoint blockade in melanoma. As for the study in general: TCRbeta immunosequencing was performed on DNA from more than 75 pretreatment melanoma tumor samples. After nivolumab or ipilimumab alone, about 20 patients had week-13 rebiopsies.

The method was immunoSEQ multiplex PCR; TCRdb's version includes in-frame clones alone and lacks a portion of them. The sample has a few thousand clones, 20% to 25% seen once. General study points: T-cell fraction and clonality followed PD-L1 and CD8+ counts, not mutational load.

Trimming stripped 0 bases from V and 3 bases from J, with 13 bases between. Looked up from germline, CDR1 is SGHRS and CDR2 is YFSETQ. This CDR3 has 15 amino acids. The V call is TRBV5-1, the J call TRBJ2-7, with a possible D match to TRBD2 (5 bases). This clonotype originated in a human donor with melanoma. Sequences were derived from tumor tissue (inferred from file names), sampled from a patient given nivolumab and ipilimumab in sequence. The DNA for the CDR3 is TGCGCCAGCAGCTTGGTGTCAGCAGGAGGCTACGAGCAGTACTTC. This translates into CASSLVSAGGYEQYF.